This T cell receptor (beta chain) is from a study of blood T cell repertoires in COVID-19. This CDR3 spans 17 amino acids. The V segment lost 4 bases and the J segment 2 bases; nucleotides outside the gene matches: 7. The V gene's germline CDR1 is SNHLY and CDR2 FYNNEI. This clone came up once. Authors' methods: Reference gene primer amplification yielded estimated nucleated cell counts. Sequencing was performed with immunoSEQ multiplex PCR; in TCRdb, only in-frame clones are kept and a portion is missing. V and J calls and clone size are those listed in that table; D and trimming were worked out from the DNA. The sample comprises around 84,000 clones, around 84% of which are singletons, and under 8.5% rests with the top ten.

The sequenced sample consisted of peripheral blood. The chain joins TRBV2 to TRBJ2-6; 8 nucleotides agree with TRBD1. The clonotype originates from a man older than 75 with active or convalescent COVID-19. In DNA form, the CDR3 reads TGTGCCAGCAGTGGGCCCCCCAGGGGGCCTGGGGCCAACGTCCTGACTTTC. This encodes CASSGPPRGPGANVLTF.